The source of this T cell receptor beta chain is a study of CD8 T cells in Susac syndrome. The authors reverse transcribed roughly 0.5 to 1 ug RNA with random hexamers. The TCR beta CDR3 was amplified by immunoSEQ multiplex PCR across 54 Vbeta, 13 Jbeta. Each CDR3 protein is one row after TCRdb ran MiXCR on the immunoSEQ multiplex PCR reads. The repertoire holds 150,000 to 200,000 distinct CDR3 sequences, with about 93% as singletons. Blood CD8+ and CD4+ T cells underwent high-throughput TCR beta sequencing. Healthy donors, matched for age and sex, constituted the control group. CDR1 is SGHDT, CDR2 YYEEEE, per germline. The CDR3 contains 12 residues. V was clipped by 0 bases and J by 8 bases, with 8 bases between them.

The specimen sequenced was CD4+ T cells from PBMCs. This clonotype was sampled from a human donor in good health. This chain connects TRBV5-6 to TRBJ1-2; D not resolved. The CDR3 DNA reads TGTGCCAGCAGCTTGGTTCCGAGAGGCTACACCTTC. Protein: CASSLVPRGYTF.